The present TCR beta chain was sequenced within a study of OX40 agonist ivuxolimab in advanced cancers. Across the whole study: Patients took ivuxolimab, an agonistic anti-OX40 (CD134) antibody. Study-wide points: Compared with CD4+, CD8+ T cells on average had more expanded clones.

Systemic immunosuppression or a history of autoimmune disease excluded patients. Germline V gene data show CDR1 as MNHNY and CDR2 as SVGAGI (reference sequence). This CDR3 is built from 15 residues. V was cut by 5 bases and J by 0 bases, with 12 bases left in between. Comment on this clone: The antigen remains unidentified.

Clones were read by immunoSEQ multiplex PCR, and TCRdb kept only the in-frame ones, dropping some. The table shows 73,000 or so clones, with 86% occurring only once. The receptor was derived from an adult with an advanced solid tumor such as melanoma, head and neck, liver or kidney cancer. The chain couples TRBV6-6 to TRBJ2-3; a possible D gene is TRBD2 (5 bases). The source was CD4+ or CD8+ T cells sorted from blood, collected in a trial of the OX40 agonist ivuxolimab. The chain's CDR3 is CASSQREGSTDTQYF. The DNA of the CDR3 is TGTGCCAGCAGTCAACGGGAAGGGAGCACAGATACGCAGTATTTT.